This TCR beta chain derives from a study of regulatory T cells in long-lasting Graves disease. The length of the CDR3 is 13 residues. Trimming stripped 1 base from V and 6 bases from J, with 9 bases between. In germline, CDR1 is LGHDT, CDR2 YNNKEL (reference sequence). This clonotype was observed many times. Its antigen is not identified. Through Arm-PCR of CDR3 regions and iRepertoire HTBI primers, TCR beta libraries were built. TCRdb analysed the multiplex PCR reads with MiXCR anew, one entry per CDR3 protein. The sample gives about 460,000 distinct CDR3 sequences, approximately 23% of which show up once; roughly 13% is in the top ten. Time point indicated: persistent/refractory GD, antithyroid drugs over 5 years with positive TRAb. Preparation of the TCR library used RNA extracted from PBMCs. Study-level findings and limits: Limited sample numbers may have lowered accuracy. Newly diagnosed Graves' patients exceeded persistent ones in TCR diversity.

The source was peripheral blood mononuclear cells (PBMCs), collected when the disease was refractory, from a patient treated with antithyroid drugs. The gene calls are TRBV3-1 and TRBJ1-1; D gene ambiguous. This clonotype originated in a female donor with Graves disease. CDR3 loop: CASSQGLPPEAFF. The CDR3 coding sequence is TGTGCCAGCAGCCAAGGCCTTCCGCCTGAAGCTTTCTTT.